This T cell receptor beta chain came from a study of preoperative IRX-2 immunotherapy in early breast cancer. V was shortened by 2 bases and J by 5 bases, with 18 bases between the two germline ends. The CDR3 consists of 16 residues. Germline V gene sequence: CDR1 SGHNT, CDR2 YENEEA. This clone was observed a few times. Noted treatment: preoperative locoregional IRX-2 cytokine immunotherapy. Patients received preoperative, locoregional IRX-2 cytokine immunotherapy in a phase Ib study. TCRdb's table, derived via immunoSEQ multiplex PCR, lists solely in-frame clones and lacks some. Here the sample spans 8,500 to 14,000 clones, around 86% being singletons.

The source is a human donor with breast cancer. This rearrangement joins TRBV11-3 to TRBJ1-1, with D possibly being TRBD1 (5 bases). The starting material was lymph node tissue, obtained before IRX-2 immunotherapy. The CDR3 bases are TGTGCCAGCAGCTTAAGGTTTCTGACAGTTGGTACTGAAGCTTTCTTT. Translated: CASSLRFLTVGTEAFF.